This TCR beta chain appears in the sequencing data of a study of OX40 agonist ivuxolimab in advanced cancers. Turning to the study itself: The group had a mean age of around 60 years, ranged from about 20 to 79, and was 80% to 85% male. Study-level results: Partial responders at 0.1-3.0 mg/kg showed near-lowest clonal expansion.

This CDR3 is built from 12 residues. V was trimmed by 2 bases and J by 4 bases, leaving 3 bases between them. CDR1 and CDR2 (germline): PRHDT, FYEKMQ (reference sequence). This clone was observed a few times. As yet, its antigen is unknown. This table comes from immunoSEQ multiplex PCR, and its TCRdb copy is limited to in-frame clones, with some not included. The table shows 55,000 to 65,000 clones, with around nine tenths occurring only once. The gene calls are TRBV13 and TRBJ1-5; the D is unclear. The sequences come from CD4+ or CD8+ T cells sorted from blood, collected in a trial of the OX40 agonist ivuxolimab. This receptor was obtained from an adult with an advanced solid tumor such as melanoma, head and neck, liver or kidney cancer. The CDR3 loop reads CASSLLNQPQHF. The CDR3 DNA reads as TGTGCCAGCAGCTTACTTAATCAGCCCCAGCATTTT.